A single sample is the source of the 5 T cell receptor beta chains below, sequenced in a study of T-cell reconstitution after alpha-beta-depleted transplantation in children. It was with unique molecular identifiers that the TCRbeta library was prepared. From the PCR reads, TCRdb called clonotypes with MiXCR, one entry per CDR3 protein. Here the sample spans roughly 240,000 distinct CDR3 sequences, 6.5% to 10% being singletons. The sample here was PBMCs, mostly from graft donor cells, taken 180 days after TCRalphabeta/CD19-depleted stem cell transplant. These receptors all stem from a male patient between 5 and 17 years old who had a stem cell transplant for acute lymphoblastic leukemia, so the T cells may come from the graft donor.

This clonotype was counted many times. The chain combines TRBV4-1 with TRBJ1-2; D may be TRBD1 (5 bases). V gave up 4 bases and J gave up 4 bases, with 16 bases separating them. The CDR3 is 15 residues long. Per germline, CDR1 MGHRA and CDR2 YSYEKL. In DNA, the CDR3 is TGCGCCAGCAGCCCCGTTCGGGGGTCTAGCTATGGCTACACCTTC. The encoded protein is CASSPVRGSSYGYTF.

This clonotype was seen many times. For the CDR3, the DNA is TGTGCCAGCAGTCCCCGGGGCGGACCTCCCACTGAAGCTTTCTTT. As protein: CASSPRGGPPTEAFF. V is TRBV12-3 or TRBV12-4 and J is TRBJ1-1; D might be TRBD1 (5 bases). CDR3 length: 15 amino acids. Trimming shortened V by 5 bases and J by 4 bases, and 17 bases separated the two germline ends.

The table lists this clonotype with many counts. Relative to the germline gene, one junction end is altered; a read error may explain this. This chain uses TRBV12-3 or TRBV12-4 with TRBJ1-2, with 7 bases fitting TRBD1. CDR3 length equals 11 residues. CDR3 nucleotides: TGTGCCAGCGGGCCGACAGGGAGGACTCGGTTC. It yields the protein CASGPTGRTRF.

This clonotype appeared a few times. J is TRBJ1-1 and V is TRBV6-2 or TRBV6-3, with D possibly matching TRBD1 (6 bases). V lost 2 bases and J lost 6, with 16 bases in between. Germline V gene sequence: CDR1 MNHEY, CDR2 SVGEGT. The CDR3 covers 15 residues. CDR3 sequence (DNA): TGTGCCAGCAGTTACGCCGGACAGAGACCCCCTGAAGCTTTCTTT. Translating it yields CASSYAGQRPPEAFF.

At least ten counts were recorded for this clonotype. This rearrangement joins TRBV5-1 to TRBJ1-6; D gene uncertain. Between the trimmed V and J ends, which lost 0 bases and 2 bases, there was a span of 9 bases. This CDR3 region has 16 residues. Per the germline V gene, CDR1 is SGHRS and CDR2 is YFSETQ. The CDR3 protein is CASSLGDNAYNSPLHF. CDR3 sequence (DNA): TGCGCCAGCAGCTTGGGAGACAACGCCTATAATTCACCCCTCCACTTT.